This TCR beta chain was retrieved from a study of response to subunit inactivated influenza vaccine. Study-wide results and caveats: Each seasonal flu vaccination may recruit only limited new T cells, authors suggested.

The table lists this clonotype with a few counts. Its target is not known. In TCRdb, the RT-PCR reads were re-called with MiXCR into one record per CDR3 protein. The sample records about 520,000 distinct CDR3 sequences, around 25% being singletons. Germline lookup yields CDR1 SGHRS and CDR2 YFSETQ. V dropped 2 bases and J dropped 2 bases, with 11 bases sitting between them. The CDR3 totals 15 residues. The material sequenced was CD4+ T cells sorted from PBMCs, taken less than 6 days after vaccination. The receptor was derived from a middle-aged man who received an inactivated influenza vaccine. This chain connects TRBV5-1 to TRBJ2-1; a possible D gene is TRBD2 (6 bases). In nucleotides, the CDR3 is TGCGCCAGCAGCTTTGGCGGGACCACCTACAATGAGCAGTTCTTC. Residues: CASSFGGTTYNEQFF. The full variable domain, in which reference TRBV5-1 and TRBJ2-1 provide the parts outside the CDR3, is KAGVTQTPRYLIKTRGQQVTLSCSPISGHRSVSWYQQTPGQGLQFLFEYFSETQRNKGNFPGRFSGRQFSNSRSEMNVSTLELGDSALYLCASSFGGTTYNEQFFGPGTRLTVL.